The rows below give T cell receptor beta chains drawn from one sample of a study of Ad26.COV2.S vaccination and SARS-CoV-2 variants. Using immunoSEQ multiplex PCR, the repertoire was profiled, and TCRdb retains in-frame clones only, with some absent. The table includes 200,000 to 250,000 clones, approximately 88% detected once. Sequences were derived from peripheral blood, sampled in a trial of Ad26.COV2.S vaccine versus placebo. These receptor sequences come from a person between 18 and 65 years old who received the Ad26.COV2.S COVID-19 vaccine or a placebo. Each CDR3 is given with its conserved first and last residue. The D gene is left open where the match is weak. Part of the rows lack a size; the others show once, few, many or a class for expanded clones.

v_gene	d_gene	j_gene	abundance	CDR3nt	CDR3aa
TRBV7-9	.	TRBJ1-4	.	TGTGCCAGCAGCTTAGACTACCTAGGGGCCGAACTGTTTTTT	CASSLDYLGAELFF
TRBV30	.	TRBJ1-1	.	TGTGCCTGGAGTAGTGGTAGGGGCGGCCGAAGACCTGAAGCTTTCTTT	CAWSSGRGGRRPEAFF
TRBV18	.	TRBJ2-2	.	TGTGCCAGCTCACTACAAGAGACAGGAAACACCGGGGAGCTGTTTTTT	CASSLQETGNTGELFF
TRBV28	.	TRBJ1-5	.	TGTGCCAGCAGTTTAAACCCTAGCAATCAGCCCCAGCATTTT	CASSLNPSNQPQHF
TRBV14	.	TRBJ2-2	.	TGTGCCAGCAGCCATGCCGGGACTTCGAACACCGGGGAGCTGTTTTTT	CASSHAGTSNTGELFF
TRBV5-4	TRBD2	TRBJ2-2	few	TGTGCCAGCAGCTTGGCGGGCGGGAGAGGAACCGGGGAGCTGTTTTTT	CASSLAGGRGTGELFF
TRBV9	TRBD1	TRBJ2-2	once	TGTGCCAGCAGCGTTGAGGACAGGGGGTACACCGGGGAGCTGTTTTTT	CASSVEDRGYTGELFF
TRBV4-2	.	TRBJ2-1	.	TGTGCCAGCAGCCAACCGACGCAGGAGGAGGGGGGTGAGCAGTTCTTC	CASSQPTQEEGGEQFF
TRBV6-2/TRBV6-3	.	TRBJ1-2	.	TGTGCCAGCAGCAAATTAACGAGCAGGGAGAGCGGTGGCTACACCTTC	CASSKLTSRESGGYTF
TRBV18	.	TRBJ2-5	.	TGTGCCAGCTCCACGGAACAAGAGACCCAGTACTTC	CASSTEQETQYF
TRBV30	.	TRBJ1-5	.	TGTGCCTGGAGGGCCCAGGGGAGTAGCAATCAGCCCCAGCATTTT	CAWRAQGSSNQPQHF
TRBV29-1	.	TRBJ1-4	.	TGCAGCGTTGGGTCCGGCTTAAAACTGTTTTTT	CSVGSGLKLFF